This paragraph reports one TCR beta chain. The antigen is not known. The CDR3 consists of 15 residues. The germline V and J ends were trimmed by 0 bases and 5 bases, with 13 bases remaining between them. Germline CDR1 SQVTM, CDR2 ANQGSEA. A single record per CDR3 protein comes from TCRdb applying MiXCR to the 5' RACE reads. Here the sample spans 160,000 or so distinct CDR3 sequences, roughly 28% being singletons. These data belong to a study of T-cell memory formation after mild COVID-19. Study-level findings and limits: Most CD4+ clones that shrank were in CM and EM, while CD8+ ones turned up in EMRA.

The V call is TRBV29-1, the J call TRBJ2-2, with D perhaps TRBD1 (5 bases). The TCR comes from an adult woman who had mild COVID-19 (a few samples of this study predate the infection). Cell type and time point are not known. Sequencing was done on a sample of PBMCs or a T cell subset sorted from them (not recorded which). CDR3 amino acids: CSVEEDRRQTGELFF. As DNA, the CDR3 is TGCAGCGTTGAAGAAGACCGCCGACAGACCGGGGAGCTGTTTTTT.